Listed here are 10 T cell receptor beta chains from one sample, sequenced in a study of control samples from healthy donors and cancer patients. Here immunoSEQ multiplex PCR was the method, and the copy in TCRdb shows in-frame clones only, minus some. The sample carries around 50,000 clones, roughly 95% recorded once. The sequencing sample was made of blood. These receptors all stem from a man under 40 in good health.

The chain recombines TRBV15 with TRBJ2-1, with TRBD2 matching 12 bases. The germline V gene encodes CDR1 LNHNV and CDR2 YYDKDF (reference sequence). After removal of 1 base from V and 7 bases from J, the junction contained 2 bases not matched to a gene. The CDR3 is 15 amino acids. The DNA of the CDR3 is TGTGCCACCAGCAGAGTCCTAGCGGGAGGGAATGAGCAGTTCTTC. It is translated as CATSRVLAGGNEQFF.

The gene calls are TRBV13 and TRBJ1-1; TRBD1 is a possible D gene (6 bases). CDR1 and CDR2 (germline): PRHDT, FYEKMQ (reference sequence). Trimming removed 5 bases at V and 0 bases at J, with 10 bases between. The CDR3 length is 14 residues. CDR3 protein: CASSADRLNTEAFF. CDR3 DNA sequence: TGTGCCAGCAGCGCAGACAGGCTGAACACTGAAGCTTTCTTT.

V usage is TRBV21-1 and J usage is TRBJ1-4; the table's D call, TRBD1, has no DNA check behind it. TRBV21-1 is listed as a pseudogene. The CDR3 totals 14 residues. This CDR3 is CASSLDRVNEKLFF. The DNA for the CDR3 is TGTGCCAGCAGTCTGGACAGGGTAAATGAAAAACTGTTTTTT.

This chain connects TRBV30 to TRBJ2-2; maybe TRBD1 (6 bases). The CDR3 consists of 13 residues. V shed 3 bases and J shed 6 bases, with 11 bases lying between them. Germline lookup yields CDR1 GTSNPN and CDR2 SVGIG (reference sequence). The CDR3 loop reads CAWSLQGSGELFF. The CDR3 DNA is TGTGCCTGGAGCCTACAGGGTTCCGGGGAGCTGTTTTTT.

V gene TRBV10-1 combines with J gene TRBJ1-1; D is undetermined. This CDR3 is 12 amino acids long. V dropped 7 bases and J dropped 5 bases, with 11 bases sitting between them. Germline V CDR1 and CDR2: WNHNN, SYGVQD (reference sequence). Here the CDR3 reads CASILSPTEAFF. The DNA for the CDR3 is TGCGCCAGCATCCTATCACCTACTGAAGCTTTCTTT.

The rearrangement links TRBV7-9 to TRBJ2-7; D could derive from TRBD1 or TRBD2 (5 bases each). CDR1 is SEHNR, CDR2 FQNEAQ, per germline (reference sequence). Trimming left V 7 bases short and J 0 bases short, with 40 bases between. The CDR3 extends over 23 amino acids. This CDR3 reads CASTHAPGQECDPPTKSSYEQYF. The DNA of the CDR3 is TGTGCCAGCACCCATGCCCCGGGGCAGGAATGTGACCCGCCGACGAAGAGCTCCTACGAGCAGTACTTC.

CDR3 DNA: TGTGCCAGCAGTGAAGGTCCCGTGAATCAGCCCCAGCATTTT. Protein sequence: CASSEGPVNQPQHF. This chain uses TRBV6-1 with TRBJ1-5; D not resolved. The V end was cut by 1 base, the J end by 4 bases, with 8 bases between. Germline lookup yields CDR1 MNHNS and CDR2 SASEGT. CDR3 length: 14 residues.

The rearrangement links TRBV3-1 (or the pseudogene TRBV3-2) to TRBJ2-7; tentative D call: TRBD1 (6 bases). CDR3 size: 15 residues. The germline V gene has CDR1 LGHDT and CDR2 YNNKEL (reference sequence). V lost 4 bases, J lost 7 bases, and 20 bases lay in between. The CDR3 bases are TGTGCCAGCAGCCCCAGGGGTTACAATAACTATGAGCAGTACTTC. It is translated as CASSPRGYNNYEQYF.

The chain carries TRBV6-5 and TRBJ2-2; 11 bases are a match to TRBD2. The ends lost 6 bases at V and 3 bases at J; junction bases unmatched: 3. The CDR3 totals 15 residues. The germline gives CDR1 MNHEY, CDR2 SVGAGI. The CDR3 DNA reads TGTGCCAGCAGAGGACTAGCGGGTTACACCGGGGAGCTGTTTTTT. This gives the protein CASRGLAGYTGELFF.

Of note for this clone: Its ends do not fully match the called genes, so a read error is possible. The chain has TRBV28 and TRBJ1-3; D is undetermined. The CDR3 extends over 15 amino acids. The germline V gene has CDR1 MDHEN and CDR2 SYDVKM. The DNA for the CDR3 is TGTGCCAGCAGTTTGGGTGGACTGCCTGGGAACACCATATATTTT. Protein sequence: CASSLGGLPGNTIYF.